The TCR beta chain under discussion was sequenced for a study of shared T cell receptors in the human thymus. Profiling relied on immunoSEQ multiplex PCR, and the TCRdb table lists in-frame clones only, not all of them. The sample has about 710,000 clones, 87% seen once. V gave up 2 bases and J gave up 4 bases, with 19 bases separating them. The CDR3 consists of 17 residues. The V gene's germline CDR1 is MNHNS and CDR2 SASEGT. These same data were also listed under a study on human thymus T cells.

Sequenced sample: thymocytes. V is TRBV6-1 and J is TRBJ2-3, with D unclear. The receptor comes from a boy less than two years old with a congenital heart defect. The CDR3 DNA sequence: TGTGCCAGCAGTGAACGTTTCACCGGTTCTTTGGCAGATACGCAGTATTTT. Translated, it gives CASSERFTGSLADTQYF.